This entry concerns a single T cell receptor (beta chain). Its specificity is unknown. Amplification used 60 Vbeta primers and 13 Jbeta primers. TCRdb's table, derived via immunoSEQ multiplex PCR, lists solely in-frame clones and lacks some. This sample has 80,000 to 95,000 clones, with around 70% found just once. This entry is derived from a study of cytomegalovirus exposure and HLA in healthy donors. Overall study context: Approximately 85 million unique TCRs from HLA-typed donors were held in an early data release.

General study points: Earlier findings revealed that most TCR beta V segments proved productive either about 90% or about 30% of the time.

The CDR3 is made up of 12 amino acids. CDR1 and CDR2 from the germline V gene are SGHNT and YYREEE (reference sequence). Trimming stripped 3 bases from V and 1 base from J, with 4 bases between. The sample taken for sequencing was PBMCs. The chain couples TRBV5-4 to TRBJ1-2; D unresolved. The origin of this receptor is a woman aged 45-65 years in good health and CMV-seropositive. CDR3 in amino acids: CASSSNNYGYTF. CDR3 DNA: TGTGCCAGCAGCTCAAATAACTATGGCTACACCTTC.